This record looks at one TCR beta chain sequence and its context. The protocol was immunoSEQ multiplex PCR, while the TCRdb copy is restricted to in-frame clones and leaves out a portion. The repertoire holds about 69,000 clones, more than 70% seen once, with 40% to 50% in the top ten. Losses at the gene ends were 1 base for V and 2 bases for J; bases not matched to a gene: 9. Germline assignment: CDR1 MNHEY and CDR2 SMNVEV (reference sequence). The CDR3 totals 17 residues. The sample belongs to a study of blood T cell repertoires in COVID-19. This sequence was found in a human donor in a cohort sampled during active COVID-19. The rearrangement joins TRBV27 to TRBJ1-2; 8 bases align to TRBD1. Sequenced sample: peripheral blood. In DNA form, the CDR3 reads TGTGCCAGCAGTTTATTGGGGGACAGGACCTTCAACTATGGCTACACCTTC. Its translation: CASSLLGDRTFNYGYTF.